The clone carrying this T cell receptor beta chain was counted a few times. From RNA transcripts, TCR beta CDR3 regions were amplified. In the first-round RT-PCR of the TCR CDR3, the HTBI primer set was used. TCRdb reanalysed the multiplex PCR reads using MiXCR and keeps one entry per CDR3 protein. The repertoire holds more than 500,000 distinct CDR3 sequences, with 15% to 20% as singletons. The sample comes from a study of T cells in Graves' hyperthyroidism and ophthalmopathy. V shed 6 bases and J 5 bases; nucleotides not matched to a gene: 8. Germline CDR1 reads MDHEN; CDR2 reads SYDVKM. There are 15 residues in the CDR3.

The sequencing sample was made of blood. The gene calls are TRBV28 and TRBJ2-1; 9 bases agree with TRBD2. The source is a woman between 25 and 40 years old with Graves' hyperthyroidism. CDR3 nucleotide sequence: TGTGCCAGCAGCCCGATAGCGGGGGACCACAATGAGCAGTTCTTC. This encodes CASSPIAGDHNEQFF.